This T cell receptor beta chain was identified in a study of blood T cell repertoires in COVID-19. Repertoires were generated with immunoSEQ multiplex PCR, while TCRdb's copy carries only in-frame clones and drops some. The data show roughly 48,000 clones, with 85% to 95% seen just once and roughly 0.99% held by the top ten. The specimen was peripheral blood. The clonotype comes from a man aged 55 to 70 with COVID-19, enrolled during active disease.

CDR3 DNA sequence: TGTGCCAGTAGTATAGTGGCACGGGGCGGGGAGCTGTTTTTT. This codes for CASSIVARGGELFF. The chain has TRBV19 and TRBJ2-2, with D possibly TRBD2 on 5 matching bases. Trimming shortened V by 1 base and J by 7 bases, and 10 bases separated the two germline ends. Germline V gene sequence: CDR1 LNHDA, CDR2 SQIVND (reference sequence). The CDR3 loop spans 14 amino acids.